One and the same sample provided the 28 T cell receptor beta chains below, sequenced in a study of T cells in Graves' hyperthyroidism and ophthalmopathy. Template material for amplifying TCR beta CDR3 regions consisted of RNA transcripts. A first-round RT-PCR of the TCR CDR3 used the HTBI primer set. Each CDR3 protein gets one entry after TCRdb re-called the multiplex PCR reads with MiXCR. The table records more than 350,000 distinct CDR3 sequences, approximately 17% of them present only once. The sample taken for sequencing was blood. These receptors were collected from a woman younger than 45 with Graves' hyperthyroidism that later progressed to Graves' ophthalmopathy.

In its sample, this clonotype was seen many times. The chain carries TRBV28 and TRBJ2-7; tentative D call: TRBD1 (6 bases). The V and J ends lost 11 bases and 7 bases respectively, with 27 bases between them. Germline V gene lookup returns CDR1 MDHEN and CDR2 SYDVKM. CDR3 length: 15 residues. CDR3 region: CAGSTGLRGFGEQYF. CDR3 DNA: TGTGCCGGCTCGACTGGCCTTAGGGGGTTTGGAGAGCAGTACTTC. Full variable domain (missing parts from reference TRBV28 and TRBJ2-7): DVKVTQSSRYLVKRTGEKVFLECVQDMDHENMFWYRQDPGLGLRLIYFSYDVKMKEKGDIPEGYSVSREKKERFSLILESASTNQTSMYLCAGSTGLRGFGEQYFGPGTRLTVT.

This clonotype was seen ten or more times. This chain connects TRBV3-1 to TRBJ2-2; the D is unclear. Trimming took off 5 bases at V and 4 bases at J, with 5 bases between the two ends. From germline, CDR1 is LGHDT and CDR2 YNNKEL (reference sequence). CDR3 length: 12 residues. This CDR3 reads CASSTRTGELFF. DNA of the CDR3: TGTGCCAGCAGCACCCGCACCGGGGAGCTGTTTTTT.

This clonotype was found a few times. The CDR3 loop is CASSLGPGAGVSGPQHF. The CDR3 DNA reads TGTGCCAGCAGCTTGGGACCCGGGGCAGGGGTTTCGGGGCCCCAGCATTTT. The chain couples TRBV5-6 to TRBJ1-5, with a weak D call TRBD1 (6 bases). Trimming shortened V by 0 bases and J by 9 bases, and 22 bases separated the two germline ends. The CDR3 has 17 residues. Germline V gives CDR1 SGHDT, CDR2 YYEEEE. The full variable domain, in which reference TRBV5-6 and TRBJ1-5 provide the parts outside the CDR3, is DAGVTQSPTHLIKTRGQQVTLRCSPKSGHDTVSWYQQALGQGPQFIFQYYEEEERQRGNFPDRFSGHQFPNYSSELNVNALLLGDSALYLCASSLGPGAGVSGPQHFGDGTRLSIL.

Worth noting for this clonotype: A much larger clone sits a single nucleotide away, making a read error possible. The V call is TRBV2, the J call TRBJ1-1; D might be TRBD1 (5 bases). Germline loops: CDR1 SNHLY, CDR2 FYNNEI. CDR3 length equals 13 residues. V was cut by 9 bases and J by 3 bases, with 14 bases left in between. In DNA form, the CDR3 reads TGTGCCAGTCCGGGACGCCTGGACACTGAAGCTTTCTTT. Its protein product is CASPGRLDTEAFF.

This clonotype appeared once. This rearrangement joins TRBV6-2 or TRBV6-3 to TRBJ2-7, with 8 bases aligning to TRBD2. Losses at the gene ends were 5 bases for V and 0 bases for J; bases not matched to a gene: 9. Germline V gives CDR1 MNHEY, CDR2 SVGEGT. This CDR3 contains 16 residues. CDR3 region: CASSPNPGLVSYEQYF. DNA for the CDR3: TGTGCCAGCAGTCCAAACCCGGGACTAGTCTCCTACGAGCAGTACTTC.

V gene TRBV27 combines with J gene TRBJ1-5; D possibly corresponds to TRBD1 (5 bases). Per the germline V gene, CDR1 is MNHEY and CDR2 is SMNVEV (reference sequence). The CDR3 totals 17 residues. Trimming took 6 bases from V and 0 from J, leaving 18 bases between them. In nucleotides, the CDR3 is TGTGCCAGCAGCCCTAAAAAGGGACCGTATAGCAATCAGCCCCAGCATTTT. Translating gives CASSPKKGPYSNQPQHF.

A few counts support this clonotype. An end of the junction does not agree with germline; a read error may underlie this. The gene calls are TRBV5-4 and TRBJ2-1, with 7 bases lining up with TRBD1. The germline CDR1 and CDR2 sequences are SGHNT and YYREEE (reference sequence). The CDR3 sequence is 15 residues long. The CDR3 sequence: CTSSIPTGTYNEQFF. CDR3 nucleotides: TGTACCAGCAGCATACCGACAGGGACCTACAATGAGCAGTTCTTC. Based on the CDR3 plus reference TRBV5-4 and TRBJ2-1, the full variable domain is ETGVTQSPTHLIKTRGQQVTLRCSSQSGHNTVSWYQQALGQGPQFIFQYYREEENGRGNFPPRFSGLQFPNYSSELNVNALELDDSALYLCTSSIPTGTYNEQFFGPGTRLTVL.

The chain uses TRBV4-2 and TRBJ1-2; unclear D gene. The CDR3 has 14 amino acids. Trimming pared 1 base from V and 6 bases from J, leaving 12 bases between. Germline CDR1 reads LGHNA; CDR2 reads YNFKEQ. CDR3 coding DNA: TGTGCCAGCAGCCAAGCGGAGGCGGCGCATGGCTACACCTTC. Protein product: CASSQAEAAHGYTF.

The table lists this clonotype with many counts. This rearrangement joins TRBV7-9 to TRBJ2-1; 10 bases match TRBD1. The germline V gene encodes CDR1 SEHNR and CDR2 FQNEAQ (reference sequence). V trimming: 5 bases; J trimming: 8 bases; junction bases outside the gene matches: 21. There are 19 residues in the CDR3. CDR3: CASSVTSGTGANNRYEQFF. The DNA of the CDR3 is TGTGCCAGCAGCGTGACGTCCGGGACAGGGGCTAACAATAGGTATGAGCAGTTCTTC.

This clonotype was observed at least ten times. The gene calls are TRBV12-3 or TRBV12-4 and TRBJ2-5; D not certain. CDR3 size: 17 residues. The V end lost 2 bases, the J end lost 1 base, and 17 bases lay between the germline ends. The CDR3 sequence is CASSLPYVGSSQETQYF. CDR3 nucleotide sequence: TGTGCCAGCAGTTTACCTTACGTCGGGTCGAGCCAAGAGACCCAGTACTTC.

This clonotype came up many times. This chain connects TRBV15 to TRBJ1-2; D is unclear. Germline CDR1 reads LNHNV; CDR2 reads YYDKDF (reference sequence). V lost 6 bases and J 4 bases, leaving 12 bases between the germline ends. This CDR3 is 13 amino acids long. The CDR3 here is CATSSGMGYGYTF. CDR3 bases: TGTGCCACCAGTTCGGGGATGGGCTATGGCTACACCTTC.

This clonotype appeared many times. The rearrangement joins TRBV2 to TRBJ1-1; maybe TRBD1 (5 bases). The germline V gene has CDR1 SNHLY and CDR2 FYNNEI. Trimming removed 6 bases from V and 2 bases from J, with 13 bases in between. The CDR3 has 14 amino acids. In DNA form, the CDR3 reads TGTGCCAGCAGGAAAGAGGGGCCTAACACTGAAGCTTTCTTT. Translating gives CASRKEGPNTEAFF.

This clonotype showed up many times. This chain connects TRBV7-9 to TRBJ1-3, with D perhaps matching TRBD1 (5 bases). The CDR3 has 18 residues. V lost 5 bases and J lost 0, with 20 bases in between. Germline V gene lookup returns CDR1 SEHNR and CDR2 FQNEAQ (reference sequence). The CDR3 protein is CASSPHGTILFSGNTIYF. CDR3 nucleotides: TGTGCCAGCAGCCCACACGGGACCATCCTTTTCTCTGGAAACACCATATATTTT.

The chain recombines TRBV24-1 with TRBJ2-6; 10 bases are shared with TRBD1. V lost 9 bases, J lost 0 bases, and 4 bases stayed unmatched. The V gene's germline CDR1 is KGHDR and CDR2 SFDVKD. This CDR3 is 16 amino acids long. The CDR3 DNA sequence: TGTGCCACCGGGGACAGGGGAAGCTCTGGGGCCAACGTCCTGACTTTC. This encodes CATGDRGSSGANVLTF.

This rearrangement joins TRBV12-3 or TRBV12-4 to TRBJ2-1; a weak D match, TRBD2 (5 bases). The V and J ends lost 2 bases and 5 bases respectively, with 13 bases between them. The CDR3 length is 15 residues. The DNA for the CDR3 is TGTGCCAGCAGTTTAACGGACGGGGTGGACAATGAGCAGTTCTTC. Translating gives CASSLTDGVDNEQFF.

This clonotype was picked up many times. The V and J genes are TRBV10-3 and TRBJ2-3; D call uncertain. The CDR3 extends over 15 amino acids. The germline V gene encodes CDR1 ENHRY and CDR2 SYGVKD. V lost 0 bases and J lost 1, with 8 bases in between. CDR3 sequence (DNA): TGTGCCATCAGTGAGTCAGGGCAGGGCACAGATACGCAGTATTTT. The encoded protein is CAISESGQGTDTQYF.

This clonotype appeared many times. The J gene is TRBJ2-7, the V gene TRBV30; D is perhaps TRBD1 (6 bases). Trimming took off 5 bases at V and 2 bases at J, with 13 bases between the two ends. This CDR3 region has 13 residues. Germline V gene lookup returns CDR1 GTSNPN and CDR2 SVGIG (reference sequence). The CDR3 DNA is TGTGCCTGGCTAGACAGGACAACCTACGAGCAGTACTTC. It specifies CAWLDRTTYEQYF.

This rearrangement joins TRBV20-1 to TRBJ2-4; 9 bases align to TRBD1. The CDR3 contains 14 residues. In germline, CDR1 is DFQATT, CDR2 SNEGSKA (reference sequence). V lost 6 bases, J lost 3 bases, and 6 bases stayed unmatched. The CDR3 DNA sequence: TGCAGTGCGACGACAGGGGGAGGCAAAAACATTCAGTACTTC. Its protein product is CSATTGGGKNIQYF.

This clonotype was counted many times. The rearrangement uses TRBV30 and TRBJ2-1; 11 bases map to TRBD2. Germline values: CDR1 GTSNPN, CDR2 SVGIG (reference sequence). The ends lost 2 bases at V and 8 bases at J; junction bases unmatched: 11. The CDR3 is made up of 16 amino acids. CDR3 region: CAWSMTSGNFYYEQFF. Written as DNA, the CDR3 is TGTGCCTGGAGTATGACTAGCGGGAATTTTTACTATGAGCAGTTCTTC.

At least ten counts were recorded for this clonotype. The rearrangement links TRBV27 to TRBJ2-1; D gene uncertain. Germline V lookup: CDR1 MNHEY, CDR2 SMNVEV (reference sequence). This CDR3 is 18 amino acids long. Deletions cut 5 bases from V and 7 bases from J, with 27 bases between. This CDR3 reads CASSLLVHPEFLRNEQFF. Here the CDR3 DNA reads TGTGCCAGCAGTCTACTCGTTCATCCCGAATTCTTACGGAATGAGCAGTTCTTC.

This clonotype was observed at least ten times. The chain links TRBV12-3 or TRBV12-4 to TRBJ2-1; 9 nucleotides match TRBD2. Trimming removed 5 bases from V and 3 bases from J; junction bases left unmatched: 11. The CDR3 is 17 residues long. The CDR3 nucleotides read TGTGCCAGCAGTCCACTAATAGCGGGAGTGGGCTACAATGAGCAGTTCTTC. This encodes CASSPLIAGVGYNEQFF.

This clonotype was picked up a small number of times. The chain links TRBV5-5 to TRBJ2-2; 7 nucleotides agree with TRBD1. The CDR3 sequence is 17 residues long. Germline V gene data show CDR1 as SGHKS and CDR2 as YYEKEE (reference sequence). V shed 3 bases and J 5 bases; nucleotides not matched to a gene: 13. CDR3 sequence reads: CASSSYSDRVRTGELFF. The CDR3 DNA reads TGTGCCAGCAGCTCTTATTCAGACAGGGTTCGTACCGGGGAGCTGTTTTTT.

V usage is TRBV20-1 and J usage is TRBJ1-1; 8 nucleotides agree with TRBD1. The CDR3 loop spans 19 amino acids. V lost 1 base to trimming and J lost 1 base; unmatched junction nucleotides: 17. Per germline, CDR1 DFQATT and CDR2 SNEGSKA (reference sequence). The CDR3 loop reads CSARGSGGRGSSSNTEAFF. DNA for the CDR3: TGCAGTGCTAGAGGTTCAGGGGGCAGGGGGTCATCATCGAACACTGAAGCTTTCTTT.

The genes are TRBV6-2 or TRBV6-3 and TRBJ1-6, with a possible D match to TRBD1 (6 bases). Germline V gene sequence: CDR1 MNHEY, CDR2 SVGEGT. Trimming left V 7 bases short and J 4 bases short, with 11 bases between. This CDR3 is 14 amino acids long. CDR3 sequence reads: CASTRQAYNSPLHF. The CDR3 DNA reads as TGTGCCAGCACTAGACAGGCGTATAATTCACCCCTCCACTTT.

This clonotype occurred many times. CDR3 in DNA: TGTGCCAGCAGTGCCGGGTCCGCTAACTATGGCTACACCTTC. Translating gives CASSAGSANYGYTF. The chain is built from TRBV25-1 and TRBJ1-2; unclear D gene. CDR3 length: 14 residues. V was trimmed by 4 bases and J by 0 bases, leaving 9 bases between them. The germline V gene encodes CDR1 MGHDK and CDR2 SYGVNS.

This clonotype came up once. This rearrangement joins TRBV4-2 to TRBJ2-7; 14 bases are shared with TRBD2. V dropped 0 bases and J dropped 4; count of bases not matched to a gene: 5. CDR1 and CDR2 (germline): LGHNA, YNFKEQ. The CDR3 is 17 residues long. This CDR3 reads CASSQEGTSGSLYEQYF. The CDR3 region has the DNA TGTGCCAGCAGCCAAGAGGGGACTAGCGGGAGTCTTTACGAGCAGTACTTC.

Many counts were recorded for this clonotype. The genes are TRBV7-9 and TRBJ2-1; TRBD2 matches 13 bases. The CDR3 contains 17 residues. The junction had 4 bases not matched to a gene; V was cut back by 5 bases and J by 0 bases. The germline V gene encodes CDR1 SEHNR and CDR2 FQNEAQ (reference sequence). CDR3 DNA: TGTGCCAGCAGCCCAGGACTAGCGGGGGACTCCTACAATGAGCAGTTCTTC. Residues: CASSPGLAGDSYNEQFF.

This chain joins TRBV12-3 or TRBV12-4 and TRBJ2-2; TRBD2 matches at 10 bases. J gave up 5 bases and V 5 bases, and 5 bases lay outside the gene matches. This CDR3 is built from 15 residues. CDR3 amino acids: CASSLMTSGTGELFF. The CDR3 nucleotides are TGTGCCAGCAGTCTGATGACTAGCGGGACCGGGGAGCTGTTTTTT.